A single sample gave rise to the 27 T cell receptor beta chains below, sequenced in a study of CD8+ T cells in alopecia areata. RNA was extracted and reverse transcribed into cDNA as the sequencing template. The table came from immunoSEQ multiplex PCR; TCRdb's copy has only in-frame clones and leaves some out. In the table there are some 150,000 clones, 86% of which are singletons. Treatment reported: oral pan-JAK inhibitor, 5-10 mg twice daily. This material consisted of CD8+ T cells sorted from blood, taken at week 4, from a patient treated with tofacitinib. Receptors originate from a human donor with alopecia areata.

This clone has a handful of counts. The chain recombines TRBV4-1 with TRBJ2-7; 7 bases are a match to TRBD2. CDR3 length equals 15 residues. The germline gives CDR1 MGHRA, CDR2 YSYEKL. V lost 4 bases to trimming and J lost 3 bases; unmatched junction nucleotides: 9. CDR3 coding DNA: TGCGCCAGCAGCCTCCGAAGCGGGGCGGGCTACGAGCAGTACTTC. Protein sequence: CASSLRSGAGYEQYF.

This chain connects TRBV19 to TRBJ2-3, with 10 bases fitting TRBD2. Germline V gene lookup returns CDR1 LNHDA and CDR2 SQIVND (reference sequence). This CDR3 region has 16 residues. V dropped 3 bases and J dropped 4; count of bases not matched to a gene: 7. Written as DNA, the CDR3 is TGTGCCAGTAGTATCCCTTTAGCGGGAGGCTCAGATACGCAGTATTTT. This gives the protein CASSIPLAGGSDTQYF.

The chain has TRBV6-5 and TRBJ2-5, with D perhaps matching TRBD1 (5 bases). The CDR3 is 16 amino acids. From germline, CDR1 is MNHEY and CDR2 SVGAGI. The germline V and J ends were trimmed by 2 bases and 1 base, with 14 bases remaining between them. The CDR3 coding sequence is TGTGCCAGCAGTTACGGGCAGGGCTTTAGCCAAGAGACCCAGTACTTC. Amino acid sequence: CASSYGQGFSQETQYF.

The V call is TRBV4-1, the J call TRBJ2-3; perhaps TRBD2 as D (5 bases). The CDR3 has 13 amino acids. The germline V gene encodes CDR1 MGHRA and CDR2 YSYEKL. Trimming left V 3 bases short and J 5 bases short, with 9 bases between. The CDR3 protein is CASSHPEGDTQYF. The CDR3 DNA sequence: TGCGCCAGCAGCCATCCCGAGGGAGATACGCAGTATTTT.

This clone was counted once. This chain connects TRBV27 to TRBJ2-1; no firm D call. Trimming removed 6 bases at V and 7 bases at J, with 13 bases between. In germline, CDR1 is MNHEY, CDR2 SMNVEV (reference sequence). The CDR3 is made up of 13 amino acids. Here the CDR3 reads CASSLFDGNEQFF. CDR3 bases: TGTGCCAGCAGCCTATTCGATGGGAATGAGCAGTTCTTC.

The rearrangement joins TRBV6-6 to TRBJ2-1; D gene unclear. This CDR3 has 13 residues. The germline V and J ends were trimmed by 6 bases and 8 bases, with 14 bases remaining between them. Germline CDR1 is MNHNY and CDR2 is SVGAGI (reference sequence). The CDR3 region is CASRSGRTDEQFF. The DNA for the CDR3 is TGTGCCAGCAGAAGTGGACGGACGGATGAGCAGTTCTTC.

V gene TRBV28 combines with J gene TRBJ1-5; D remains unclear. The germline V gene has CDR1 MDHEN and CDR2 SYDVKM. Trimming cost V 3 bases and J 7 bases, with 7 bases left between them. The CDR3 runs 12 residues. The CDR3: CASSFLWQPQHF. CDR3 DNA: TGTGCCAGCAGTTTCCTTTGGCAGCCCCAGCATTTT.

DNA of the CDR3: TGTGCCAGCAGAGAGGGGTGGGGGAATGGGGGCACAGATACGCAGTATTTT. This codes for CASREGWGNGGTDTQYF. V usage is TRBV25-1 and J usage is TRBJ2-3; D assignment may be TRBD1 or TRBD2 (5 bases each). The CDR3 spans 17 residues. CDR1 and CDR2 (germline): MGHDK, SYGVNS. V gave up 6 bases and J gave up 1 base, with 20 bases separating them. The entire variable domain, with the rest obtained from reference TRBV25-1 and TRBJ2-3, is as follows: EADIYQTPRYLVIGTGKKITLECSQTMGHDKMYWYQQDPGMELHLIHYSYGVNSTEKGDLSSESTVSRIRTEHFPLTLESARPSHTSQYLCASREGWGNGGTDTQYFGPGTRLTVL.

The rearrangement joins TRBV6-1 to TRBJ2-2, with D unclear. V was cut by 4 bases and J by 6 bases, with 6 bases left in between. Germline assignment: CDR1 MNHNS and CDR2 SASEGT. The CDR3 is 12 residues long. The CDR3 nucleotides read TGTGCCAGCAGTGTCTGGGCCGGGGAGCTGTTTTTT. Its protein product is CASSVWAGELFF.

This chain links TRBV6-1 with TRBJ1-2; D might be TRBD1 (5 bases). Germline CDR1 reads MNHNS; CDR2 reads SASEGT. The CDR3 extends over 15 amino acids. The ends were cut back, 2 bases at V and 0 bases at J, with 10 bases in the middle. The CDR3 DNA reads as TGTGCCAGCAGTGAAACCGGACACCCTAACTATGGCTACACCTTC. Protein product: CASSETGHPNYGYTF.

This clone has just one count. This rearrangement joins TRBV7-8 to TRBJ2-7; 13 nucleotides align to TRBD2. The CDR3 sequence is 17 residues long. From germline, CDR1 is SGHVS and CDR2 FQNEAQ. The V and J ends lost 1 base and 2 bases, in that order; junction bases with no gene match: 5. The CDR3 DNA reads as TGTGCCAGCAGCTTAGGACTAGCGGGAGGCCTTACCTACGAGCAGTACTTC. It is translated as CASSLGLAGGLTYEQYF.

J is TRBJ1-1 and V is TRBV6-5; 10 bases line up with TRBD1. Germline V lookup: CDR1 MNHEY, CDR2 SVGAGI. Germline trimming cut 10 bases from V and 6 bases from J; bases unmatched to any gene: 11. This CDR3 comprises 14 residues. CDR3 nucleotide sequence: TGTGCCACTGGGACAGGGGAGGGAGGCGCTGAAGCTTTCTTT. It encodes CATGTGEGGAEAFF.

The rearrangement uses TRBV25-1 and TRBJ2-7; maybe TRBD1 (5 bases). Germline CDR1 MGHDK, CDR2 SYGVNS. This CDR3 contains 13 residues. Trimming shortened V by 7 bases and J by 0 bases, and 10 bases separated the two germline ends. CDR3 nucleotides: TGTGCCAGCACATGGGGCAGCTCCTACGAGCAGTACTTC. Protein sequence: CASTWGSSYEQYF.

The chain recombines TRBV7-9 with TRBJ2-5, with D uncertain. TRBJ2-7 explains the end of the DNA better; the J call may be wrong. CDR3 size: 12 residues. Germline V gives CDR1 SEHNR, CDR2 FQNEAQ (reference sequence). The CDR3 DNA reads as TGTGCCAGCAGCTTCAACCAATACGAGCAGTACTTC. Translation gives CASSFNQYEQYF.

V gene TRBV5-6 combines with J gene TRBJ2-5, with a weak D call TRBD2 (5 bases). The DNA end is a closer match to TRBJ2-7, so the J assignment may be wrong. Per germline, CDR1 SGHDT and CDR2 YYEEEE. CDR3 length: 14 residues. CDR3 protein: CASSLGTETYEQYF. The CDR3 bases are TGTGCCAGCAGCTTGGGGACTGAAACCTACGAGCAGTACTTC.

The gene calls are TRBV29-1 and TRBJ2-1, with D possibly being TRBD1 or TRBD2 (5 bases each). V shed 3 bases and J shed 3 bases, with 18 bases lying between them. Germline values: CDR1 SQVTM, CDR2 ANQGSEA. The CDR3 spans 16 residues. The CDR3 region has the DNA TGCAGCGTTGAGGGGGTGCCAGGGAGTGTCTACAATGAGCAGTTCTTC. It translates to CSVEGVPGSVYNEQFF.

J is TRBJ2-7 and V is TRBV10-2; 8 bases align to TRBD1. This CDR3 comprises 12 residues. Germline V gene data show CDR1 as WSHSY and CDR2 as SAAADI. J was trimmed by 5 bases and V by 7 bases; bases with no gene match: 4. The CDR3 bases are TGCGCCAGCAACACAGGGGGAAACGAGCAGTACTTC. This translates into CASNTGGNEQYF.

J is TRBJ2-5 and V is TRBV7-9; TRBD1 matches 8 bases. With V trimmed by 4 bases and J by 5 bases, 6 bases remained unmatched. Germline CDR1 is SEHNR and CDR2 is FQNEAQ (reference sequence). The CDR3 is made up of 14 amino acids. The CDR3 loop is CASSSYTGGETQYF. In DNA form, the CDR3 reads TGTGCCAGCAGCTCCTATACAGGGGGGGAGACCCAGTACTTC. The full variable domain, its missing parts supplied by reference TRBV7-9 and TRBJ2-5, is DTGVSQNPRHKITKRGQNVTFRCDPISEHNRLYWYRQTLGQGPEFLTYFQNEAQLEKSRLLSDRFSAERPKGSFSTLEIQRTEQGDSAMYLCASSSYTGGETQYFGPGTRLLVL.

J is TRBJ2-7 and V is TRBV6-5; 11 bases line up with TRBD2. The CDR3 totals 15 residues. V dropped 5 bases and J dropped 2; count of bases not matched to a gene: 5. Germline V CDR1 and CDR2: MNHEY, SVGAGI. In nucleotides, the CDR3 is TGTGCCAGCAGTACGGGACTAGCGGCAACCTACGAGCAGTACTTC. Translation: CASSTGLAATYEQYF.

The CDR3 spells CASSSGQGAQEQYF. DNA for the CDR3: TGTGCCAGCAGCTCGGGACAGGGTGCTCAGGAGCAGTACTTC. The chain combines TRBV7-6 with TRBJ2-7, with TRBD1 matching over 9 bases. Trimming at V came to 4 bases and at J to 7 bases, leaving 8 bases not matched to a gene. The CDR3 has 14 residues. Germline V lookup: CDR1 SGHVS, CDR2 FNYEAQ.

V is TRBV4-1 and J is TRBJ2-7; D gene uncertain. Germline V gene sequence: CDR1 MGHRA, CDR2 YSYEKL. The ends were cut back, 3 bases at V and 2 bases at J, with 14 bases in the middle. The length of the CDR3 is 15 residues. The CDR3 DNA sequence: TGCGCCAGCAGCCAGCTACGAACCGGGCCCTACGAGCAGTACTTC. It specifies CASSQLRTGPYEQYF.

This clone showed up just a few times. CDR3 DNA: TGTGCCAGCAGTTCCCCGGGACAGGGATTCACAGATACGCAGTATTTT. Protein product: CASSSPGQGFTDTQYF. This chain uses TRBV27 with TRBJ2-3; 9 bases fit TRBD1. The CDR3 length is 16 residues. In germline, CDR1 is MNHEY, CDR2 SMNVEV (reference sequence). The V gene end was trimmed by 4 bases and the J gene end by 2 bases; junction bases not matched to a gene: 7.

The V gene is TRBV6-5, the J gene TRBJ1-2; 7 bases fit TRBD1. Germline CDR1 MNHEY, CDR2 SVGAGI. The length of the CDR3 is 13 residues. The trim removed 8 bases at V and 8 bases at J, leaving 11 bases unmatched. The CDR3 sequence: CASSIDRAWGYTF. The CDR3 bases are TGTGCCAGCTCCATCGACAGGGCATGGGGCTACACCTTC.

J is TRBJ1-3 and V is TRBV2; no clear D. This CDR3 spans 12 amino acids. V gave up 7 bases and J gave up 4 bases, with 8 bases separating them. CDR1 is SNHLY, CDR2 FYNNEI, per germline. The CDR3 coding sequence is TGTGCCAGCATAGGTTACGGAAACACCATATATTTT. Amino acids: CASIGYGNTIYF.

The chain couples TRBV6-1 to TRBJ2-7; TRBD1 matches 7 bases. Per germline, CDR1 MNHNS and CDR2 SASEGT. V lost 8 bases to trimming and J lost 2 bases; unmatched junction nucleotides: 9. The CDR3 spans 14 residues. This CDR3 is CASSGVGQTYEQYF. The CDR3 bases are TGTGCCAGCTCCGGGGTGGGACAGACCTACGAGCAGTACTTC.

J is TRBJ2-7 and V is TRBV4-1, with TRBD1 matching over 9 bases. The CDR3 contains 15 residues. Germline lookup yields CDR1 MGHRA and CDR2 YSYEKL. After removal of 6 bases from V and 3 bases from J, the junction contained 9 bases not matched to a gene. CDR3 protein: CASRVDPGQGYEQYF. The CDR3 nucleotides read TGCGCCAGCAGGGTCGATCCGGGACAGGGCTACGAGCAGTACTTC.

The genes are TRBV29-1 and TRBJ2-1, with D uncertain. V gave up 8 bases and J gave up 5 bases, with 10 bases separating them. The CDR3 has 11 residues. CDR1 and CDR2 (germline): SQVTM, ANQGSEA. CDR3 protein: CSTIPDNEQFF. In nucleotides, the CDR3 is TGCAGCACCATACCCGACAATGAGCAGTTCTTC.